This entry features one TCR beta chain sequence. Its antigen is undetermined. One base away lies a much larger clone, so this may be a sequencing read error. Using its own MiXCR run on the reads, TCRdb lists one record per CDR3 protein. The table shows roughly 320,000 distinct CDR3 sequences, with 9.6% occurring only once. The sample originates from a study of T cell repertoires in cytomegalovirus infection. Study summary: Both CMV infection and a matching HLA type were indicated by public TCR beta signatures. Points from the study as a whole: HLA-C-restricted TCR beta clonotypes specific for CMV led the ex vivo response. Of the TCR beta families, the public ones yielded a cumulative frequency that identified carriers of CMV plus the relevant HLA.

This CDR3 comprises 16 residues. Per germline, CDR1 SGHRS and CDR2 YFSETQ. The specimen was PBMCs. This TCR was recovered from a human donor in good health (CMV status not recorded). Some clones in this sample may be carry-over from other donors' samples. V is TRBV5-1 and J is TRBJ2-2, with 8 bases identical to TRBD1. Written as DNA, the CDR3 is TGCGCCAGCAGCGGGACAGGTTCCGCAAACACCGGGGAGCTGATTTTT. It is translated as CASSGTGSANTGELIF.